One and the same sample provided the 11 T cell receptor beta chains below, sequenced in a study of naive and memory T cell subsets. TCR cDNA received a 3' ligated oligonucleotide that carried a UMI. Amplification of ligated cDNA took four PCR rounds with SP2 and nested alpha and beta constant primers. TCRdb used MiXCR to reprocess the 5' RACE reads, holding one entry per CDR3 protein. The sample carries roughly 62,000 distinct CDR3 sequences, approximately 8% recorded once. The receptors were gathered from a female donor in good health.

This clonotype was seen a few times. The chain employs TRBV12-3 or TRBV12-4 and TRBJ1-1, with 8 bases identical to TRBD1. The V gene end was trimmed by 4 bases and the J gene end by 3 bases; junction bases not matched to a gene: 13. The CDR3 has 17 residues. The CDR3 protein is CASSSGVTGGADTEAFF. CDR3 nucleotide sequence: TGTGCCAGCAGTTCTGGGGTCACAGGGGGGGCGGACACTGAAGCTTTCTTT.

CDR3 coding DNA: TGTGCCAGCAGTCTCGAGAGCGTTGGCGGGGGGGCAAATGAGCAGTTCTTC. It specifies CASSLESVGGGANEQFF. This chain connects TRBV6-2 or TRBV6-3 to TRBJ2-1; 9 bases match TRBD2. V trimming: 5 bases; J trimming: 7 bases; junction bases outside the gene matches: 15. CDR3 length equals 17 residues. Looked up from germline, CDR1 is MNHEY and CDR2 is SVGEGT.

This chain connects TRBV20-1 to TRBJ1-1, with TRBD1 matching 9 bases. V was clipped by 5 bases and J by 7 bases; unmatched bases: 14. CDR1 is DFQATT, CDR2 SNEGSKA, per germline (reference sequence). The CDR3 has 15 residues. The CDR3 region has the DNA TGCAGTGCTCGTATACCCGGGACAGGGCTGAATGAAGCTTTCTTT. This gives the protein CSARIPGTGLNEAFF.

At least ten counts were recorded for this clonotype. The rearrangement links TRBV7-3 to TRBJ1-1, with TRBD1 as a possible D gene (5 bases). CDR3 size: 13 residues. Germline V gene lookup returns CDR1 SGHTA and CDR2 FQGTGA. Trimming took 8 bases from V and 1 from J, leaving 11 bases between them. The CDR3 loop reads CASGQQGNTEAFF. CDR3 nucleotide sequence: TGTGCCAGCGGGCAGCAGGGGAACACTGAAGCTTTCTTT.

This clonotype was picked up a small number of times. This sequence joins TRBV19 and TRBJ1-5; D call uncertain. The V and J ends lost 0 bases and 1 base respectively, with 7 bases between them. The CDR3 length is 15 residues. Per germline, CDR1 LNHDA and CDR2 SQIVND (reference sequence). CDR3 sequence: CASSIEGQSNQPQHF. For the CDR3, the DNA is TGTGCCAGTAGTATAGAAGGGCAGAGCAATCAGCCCCAGCATTTT.

The J gene is TRBJ2-2, the V gene TRBV5-1; D is undetermined. The CDR3 contains 15 residues. Between the trimmed V and J ends, which lost 0 bases and 2 bases, there was a span of 8 bases. CDR1 and CDR2 from the germline V gene are SGHRS and YFSETQ. As DNA, the CDR3 is TGCGCCAGCAGCTTGGGTAACAGCAACACCGGGGAGCTGTTTTTT. Its translation is CASSLGNSNTGELFF.

The V and J genes are TRBV4-1 and TRBJ2-5; D is possibly TRBD1 or TRBD2 (5 bases each). Germline CDR1 MGHRA, CDR2 YSYEKL. Trimming took 1 base from V and 7 from J, leaving 10 bases between them. This CDR3 is 13 amino acids long. CDR3: CASSQVGPGTQYF. The CDR3 bases are TGCGCCAGCAGCCAAGTGGGACCCGGGACCCAGTACTTC.

The table lists this clonotype with a few counts. This chain uses TRBV6-1 with TRBJ2-1, with 7 positions matching TRBD2. This CDR3 contains 16 residues. The trim removed 4 bases at V and 7 bases at J, leaving 13 bases unmatched. Germline V gene data show CDR1 as MNHNS and CDR2 as SASEGT. CDR3 in amino acids: CASSVLARDYENEQFF. In DNA, the CDR3 is TGTGCCAGCAGTGTTCTTGCCCGGGACTACGAGAATGAGCAGTTCTTC.

V gene TRBV20-1 combines with J gene TRBJ2-5; no reliable D call. Trimming removed 7 bases at V and 4 bases at J, with 16 bases between. The CDR3 is 13 amino acids. Germline values: CDR1 DFQATT, CDR2 SNEGSKA (reference sequence). CDR3 residues: CSELPPHGETQYF. The CDR3 DNA sequence: TGCAGTGAGTTGCCGCCCCACGGAGAGACCCAGTACTTC.

This clonotype has only a few counts. The rearrangement uses TRBV28 and TRBJ1-2; D gene ambiguous. V lost 7 bases and J lost 0, with 3 bases in between. CDR3 length equals 11 residues. Germline lookup yields CDR1 MDHEN and CDR2 SYDVKM. Here the CDR3 DNA reads TGTGCCAGCACAGCTAACTATGGCTACACCTTC. It translates to CASTANYGYTF.

This clonotype has only a few counts. The V gene is TRBV19, the J gene TRBJ1-5; D not resolved. Trimming shortened V by 1 base and J by 0 bases, and 7 bases separated the two germline ends. Germline V gene lookup returns CDR1 LNHDA and CDR2 SQIVND (reference sequence). The CDR3 is 15 residues long. DNA of the CDR3: TGTGCCAGTAGTATAGTAAGCAGTAGCAATCAGCCCCAGCATTTT. As protein: CASSIVSSSNQPQHF.